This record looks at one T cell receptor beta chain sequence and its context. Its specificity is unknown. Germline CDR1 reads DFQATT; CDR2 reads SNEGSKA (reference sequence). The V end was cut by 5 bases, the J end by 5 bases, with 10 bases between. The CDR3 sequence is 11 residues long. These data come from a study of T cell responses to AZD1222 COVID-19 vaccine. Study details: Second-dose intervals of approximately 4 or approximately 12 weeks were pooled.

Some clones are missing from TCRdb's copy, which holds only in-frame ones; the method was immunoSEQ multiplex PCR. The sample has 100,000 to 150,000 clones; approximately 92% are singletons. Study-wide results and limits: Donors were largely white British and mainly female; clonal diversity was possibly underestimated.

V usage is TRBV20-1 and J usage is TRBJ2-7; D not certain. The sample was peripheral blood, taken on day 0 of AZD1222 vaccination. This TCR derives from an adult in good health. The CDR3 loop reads CSAALPDEQYF. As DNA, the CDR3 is TGCAGTGCTGCCCTACCTGACGAGCAGTACTTC.